This is a list of T cell receptor beta chains from one sample in a study of shared clonotypes between healthy human individuals. Libraries were prepared by immunoSEQ multiplex PCR; TCRdb keeps only in-frame clonotypes and omits some of them. The sample shows roughly 810,000 clones, roughly 96% of them seen only once. The specimen sequenced was naive CD8+ T cells sorted from blood. The receptors here all came from a man aged 25 to 40 in good health. The CDR3 runs from the conserved cysteine through the conserved F or W. The order of the fields is clone size, D gene, V gene, J gene, CDR3 protein, CDR3 DNA. A D gene is named only where the DNA matches it firmly. Only some rows state a clone size, as once, few, many or a class for expanded clones.

size: NA; D: NA; V: TRBV27; J: TRBJ1-5; CDR3: CASSDTYSNQPQHF; DNA: TGTGCCAGCAGTGACACGTATAGCAATCAGCCCCAGCATTTT
size: NA; D: TRBD1; V: TRBV10-1; J: TRBJ2-2; CDR3: CASSDRDRGTGELFF; DNA: TGCGCCAGCAGTGACCGGGACAGGGGGACCGGGGAGCTGTTTTTT
size: NA; D: NA; V: TRBV4-1; J: TRBJ2-5; CDR3: CASSQVQGRGETQYF; DNA: TGCGCCAGCAGCCAAGTCCAGGGGCGTGGGGAGACCCAGTACTTC
size: NA; D: TRBD1; V: TRBV28; J: TRBJ1-4; CDR3: CASSPSDRGPWGKLFF; DNA: TGTGCCAGCAGCCCGAGTGACAGGGGCCCGTGGGGAAAACTGTTTTTT
size: NA; D: TRBD2; V: TRBV7-6; J: TRBJ2-7; CDR3: CASSRGTSGSYEQYF; DNA: TGTGCCAGCAGCAGAGGGACTAGCGGGAGCTACGAGCAGTACTTC
size: NA; D: NA; V: TRBV5-4; J: TRBJ2-2; CDR3: CASSLWNTGELFF; DNA: TGTGCCAGCAGCTTATGGAACACCGGGGAGCTGTTTTTT
size: once; D: TRBD1; V: TRBV5-1; J: TRBJ2-5; CDR3: CASRGTEKETQYF; DNA: TGCGCCAGCAGGGGGACAGAAAAAGAGACCCAGTACTTC
size: NA; D: NA; V: TRBV28; J: TRBJ2-7; CDR3: CASSFEGSHKEQYF; DNA: TGTGCCAGCAGTTTTGAGGGGAGTCATAAAGAGCAGTACTTC
size: NA; D: TRBD1; V: TRBV14; J: TRBJ2-5; CDR3: CASSQWDRGRETQYF; DNA: TGTGCCAGCAGCCAATGGGACAGGGGTAGGGAGACCCAGTACTTC
size: NA; D: NA; V: TRBV2; J: TRBJ2-7; CDR3: CANRKGYEQYF; DNA: TGTGCCAACCGGAAGGGATACGAGCAGTACTTC
size: NA; D: NA; V: TRBV7-2; J: TRBJ2-7; CDR3: CASSSQTRIEQYF; DNA: TGTGCCAGCAGCTCCCAGACGAGAATTGAGCAGTACTTC
size: NA; D: TRBD1; V: TRBV14; J: TRBJ1-1; CDR3: CASRAGGRTEAFF; DNA: TGTGCCAGCAGGGCAGGGGGCCGCACTGAAGCTTTCTTT
size: once; D: TRBD1; V: TRBV7-6; J: TRBJ2-7; CDR3: CASSPGTGWVYEQYF; DNA: TGTGCCAGCAGCCCCGGGACAGGGTGGGTATACGAGCAGTACTTC
size: few; D: TRBD2; V: TRBV27; J: TRBJ2-1; CDR3: CASSLLGRTSGRYNEQFF; DNA: TGTGCCAGCAGTTTACTGGGGAGGACTAGCGGGAGATATAATGAGCAGTTCTTC
size: NA; D: NA; V: TRBV6-5; J: TRBJ2-7; CDR3: CASSYEGGLSYEQYF; DNA: TGTGCCAGCAGTTACGAGGGGGGGCTATCCTACGAGCAGTACTTC
size: NA; D: TRBD2; V: TRBV4-3; J: TRBJ2-7; CDR3: CASSQGTSASYEQYF; DNA: TGCGCCAGCAGCCAAGGGACTAGCGCTTCCTACGAGCAGTACTTC
size: NA; D: NA; V: TRBV2; J: TRBJ2-5; CDR3: CASPVSGQETQYF; DNA: TGTGCCAGTCCCGTGTCAGGTCAAGAGACCCAGTACTTC
size: NA; D: NA; V: TRBV7-9; J: TRBJ2-5; CDR3: CASSLRTGETQYF; DNA: TGTGCCAGCAGCCTCAGGACGGGAGAGACCCAGTACTTC
size: NA; D: NA; V: TRBV10-2; J: TRBJ2-5; CDR3: CASSFGGPESETQYF; DNA: TGCGCCAGCAGTTTCGGGGGACCGGAATCAGAGACCCAGTACTTC
size: NA; D: TRBD2; V: TRBV4-1; J: TRBJ2-7; CDR3: CASSQEGGSLIYEQYF; DNA: TGCGCCAGCAGCCAAGAAGGCGGGAGTTTAATCTACGAGCAGTACTTC
size: once; D: NA; V: TRBV4-1; J: TRBJ2-2; CDR3: CASSQLGRSRDGELFF; DNA: TGCGCCAGCAGCCAATTAGGAAGGAGCAGGGACGGGGAGCTGTTTTTT
size: NA; D: TRBD1; V: TRBV27; J: TRBJ2-7; CDR3: CASSVGHGTAWQYF; DNA: TGTGCCAGCAGTGTTGGACACGGGACAGCGTGGCAGTACTTC